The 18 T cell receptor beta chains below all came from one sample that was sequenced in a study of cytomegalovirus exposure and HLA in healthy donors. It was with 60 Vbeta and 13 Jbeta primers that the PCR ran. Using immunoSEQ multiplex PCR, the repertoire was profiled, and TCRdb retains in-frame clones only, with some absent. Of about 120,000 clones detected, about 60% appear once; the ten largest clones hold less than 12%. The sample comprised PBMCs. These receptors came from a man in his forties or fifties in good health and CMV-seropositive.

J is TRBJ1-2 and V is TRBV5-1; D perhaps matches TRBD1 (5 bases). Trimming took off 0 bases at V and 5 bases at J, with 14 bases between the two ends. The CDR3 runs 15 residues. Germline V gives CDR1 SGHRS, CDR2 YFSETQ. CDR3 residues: CASSLAGGDRYGYTF. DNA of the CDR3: TGCGCCAGCAGCTTGGCCGGGGGGGATCGGTATGGCTACACCTTC.

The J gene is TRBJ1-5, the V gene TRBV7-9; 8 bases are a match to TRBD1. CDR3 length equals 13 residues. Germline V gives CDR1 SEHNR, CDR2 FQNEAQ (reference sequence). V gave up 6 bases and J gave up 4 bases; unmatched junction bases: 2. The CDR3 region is CASRGTGNQPQHF. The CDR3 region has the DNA TGTGCCAGCAGAGGGACAGGTAATCAGCCCCAGCATTTT.

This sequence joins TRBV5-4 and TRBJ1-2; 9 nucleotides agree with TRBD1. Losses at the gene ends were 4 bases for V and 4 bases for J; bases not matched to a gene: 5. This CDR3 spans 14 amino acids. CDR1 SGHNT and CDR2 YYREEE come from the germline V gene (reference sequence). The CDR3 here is CASSGTGYGYGYTF. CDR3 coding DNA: TGTGCCAGCAGCGGGACAGGGTACGGCTATGGCTACACCTTC. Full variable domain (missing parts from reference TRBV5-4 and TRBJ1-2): ETGVTQSPTHLIKTRGQQVTLRCSSQSGHNTVSWYQQALGQGPQFIFQYYREEENGRGNFPPRFSGLQFPNYSSELNVNALELDDSALYLCASSGTGYGYGYTFGSGTRLTVV.

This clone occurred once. CDR3 DNA sequence: TGCGCCAGCAGCCATGGTGCGGGCCGTACAGATACGCAGTATTTT. This gives the protein CASSHGAGRTDTQYF. The chain employs TRBV5-1 and TRBJ2-3, with D possibly being TRBD2 (5 bases). V dropped 4 bases and J dropped 3 bases, with 15 bases sitting between them. This CDR3 is 15 amino acids long. Germline V CDR1 and CDR2: SGHRS, YFSETQ.

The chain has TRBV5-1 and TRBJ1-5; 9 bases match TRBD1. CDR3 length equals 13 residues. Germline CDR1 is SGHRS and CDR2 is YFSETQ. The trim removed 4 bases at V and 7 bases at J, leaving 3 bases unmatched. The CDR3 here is CASSPDRGQPQHF. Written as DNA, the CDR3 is TGCGCCAGCAGCCCGGACAGGGGACAGCCCCAGCATTTT.

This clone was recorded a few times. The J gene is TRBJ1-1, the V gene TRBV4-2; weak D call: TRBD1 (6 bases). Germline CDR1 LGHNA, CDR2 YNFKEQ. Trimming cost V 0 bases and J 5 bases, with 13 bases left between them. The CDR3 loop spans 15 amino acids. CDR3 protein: CASSQERTVWTEAFF. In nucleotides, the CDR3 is TGTGCCAGCAGCCAAGAACGGACAGTCTGGACTGAAGCTTTCTTT.

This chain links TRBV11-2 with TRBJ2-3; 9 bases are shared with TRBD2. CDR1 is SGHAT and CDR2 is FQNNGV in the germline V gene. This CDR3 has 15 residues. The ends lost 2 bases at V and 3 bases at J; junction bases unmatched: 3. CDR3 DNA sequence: TGTGCCAGCAGCTTAATAGCGGGGGAGACAGATACGCAGTATTTT. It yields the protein CASSLIAGETDTQYF. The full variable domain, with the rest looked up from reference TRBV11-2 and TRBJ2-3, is EAGVAQSPRYKIIEKRQSVAFWCNPISGHATLYWYQQILGQGPKLLIQFQNNGVVDDSQLPKDRFSAERLKGVDSTLKIQPAKLEDSAVYLCASSLIAGETDTQYFGPGTRLTVL.

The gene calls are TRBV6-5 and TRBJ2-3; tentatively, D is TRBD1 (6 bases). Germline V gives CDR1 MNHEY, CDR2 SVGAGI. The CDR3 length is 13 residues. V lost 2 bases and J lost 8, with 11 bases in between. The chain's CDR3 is CASSYGLGGTQYF. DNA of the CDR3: TGTGCCAGCAGTTACGGGTTAGGGGGTACGCAGTATTTT.

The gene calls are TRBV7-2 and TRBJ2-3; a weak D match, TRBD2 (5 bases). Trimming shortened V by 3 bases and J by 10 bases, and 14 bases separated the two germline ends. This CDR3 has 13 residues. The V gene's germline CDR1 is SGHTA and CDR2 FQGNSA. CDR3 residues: CASSLDRRDPQYF. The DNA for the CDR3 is TGTGCCAGCAGCTTGGATCGTCGGGATCCGCAGTATTTT. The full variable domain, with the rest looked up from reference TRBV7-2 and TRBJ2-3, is GAGVSQSPSNKVTEKGKDVELRCDPISGHTALYWYRQSLGQGLEFLIYFQGNSAPDKSGLPSDRFSAERTGGSVSTLTIQRTQQEDSAVYLCASSLDRRDPQYFGPGTRLTVL.

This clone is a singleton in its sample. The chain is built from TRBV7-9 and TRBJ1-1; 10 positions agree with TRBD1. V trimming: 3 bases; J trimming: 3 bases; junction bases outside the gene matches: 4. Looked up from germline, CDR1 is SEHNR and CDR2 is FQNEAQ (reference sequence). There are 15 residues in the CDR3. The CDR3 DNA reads TGTGCCAGCAGCTTCCGACAGGGGGCTTACACTGAAGCTTTCTTT. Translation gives CASSFRQGAYTEAFF.

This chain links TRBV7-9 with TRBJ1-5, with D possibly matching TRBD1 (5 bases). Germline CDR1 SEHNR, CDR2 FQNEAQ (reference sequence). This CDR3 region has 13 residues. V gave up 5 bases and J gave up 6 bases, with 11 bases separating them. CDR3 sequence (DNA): TGTGCCAGCAGCGGGCGGAGGGGTCAGCCCCAGCATTTT. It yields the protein CASSGRRGQPQHF.

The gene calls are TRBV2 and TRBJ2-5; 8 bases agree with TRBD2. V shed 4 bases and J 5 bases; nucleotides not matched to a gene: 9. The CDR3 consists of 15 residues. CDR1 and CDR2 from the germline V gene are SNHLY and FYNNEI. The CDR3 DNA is TGTGCCAGCAGTGCGGACCGGACTAGCATGGAGACCCAGTACTTC. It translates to CASSADRTSMETQYF.

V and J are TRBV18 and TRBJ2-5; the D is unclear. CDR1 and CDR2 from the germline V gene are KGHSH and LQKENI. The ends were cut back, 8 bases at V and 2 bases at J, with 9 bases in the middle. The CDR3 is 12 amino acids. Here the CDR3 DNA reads TGTGCCAGCAGCTATCTTCAAGAGACCCAGTACTTC. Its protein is CASSYLQETQYF.

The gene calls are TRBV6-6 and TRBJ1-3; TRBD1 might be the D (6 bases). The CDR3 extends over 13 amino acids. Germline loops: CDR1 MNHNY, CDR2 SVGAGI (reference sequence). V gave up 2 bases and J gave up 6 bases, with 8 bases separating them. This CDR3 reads CASSYHRANTIYF. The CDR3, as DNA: TGTGCCAGCAGTTACCACAGGGCAAACACCATATATTTT.

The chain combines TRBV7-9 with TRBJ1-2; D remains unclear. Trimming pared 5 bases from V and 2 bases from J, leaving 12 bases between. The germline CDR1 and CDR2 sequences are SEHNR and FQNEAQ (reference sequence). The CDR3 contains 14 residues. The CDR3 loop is CASSTQPGNYGYTF. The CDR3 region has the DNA TGTGCCAGCAGCACACAACCCGGGAACTATGGCTACACCTTC. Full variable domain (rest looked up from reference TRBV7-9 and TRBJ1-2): DTGVSQNPRHKITKRGQNVTFRCDPISEHNRLYWYRQTLGQGPEFLTYFQNEAQLEKSRLLSDRFSAERPKGSFSTLEIQRTEQGDSAMYLCASSTQPGNYGYTFGSGTRLTVV.

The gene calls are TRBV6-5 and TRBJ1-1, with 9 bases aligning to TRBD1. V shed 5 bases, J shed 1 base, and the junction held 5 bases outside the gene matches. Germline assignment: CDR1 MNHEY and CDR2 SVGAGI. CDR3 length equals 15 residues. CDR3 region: CASSKGTGRNTEAFF. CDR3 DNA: TGTGCCAGCAGTAAAGGGACAGGGAGGAACACTGAAGCTTTCTTT.

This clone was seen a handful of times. CDR3 in amino acids: CASMNWRERGGELFF. Written as DNA, the CDR3 is TGTGCCAGCATGAATTGGAGGGAGCGAGGCGGGGAGCTGTTTTTT. The chain employs TRBV11-1 and TRBJ2-2; weak D call: TRBD2 (6 bases). V lost 7 bases, J lost 7 bases, and 19 bases lay in between. This CDR3 spans 15 amino acids. CDR1 and CDR2 (germline): SGHAT, FQDESV (reference sequence).

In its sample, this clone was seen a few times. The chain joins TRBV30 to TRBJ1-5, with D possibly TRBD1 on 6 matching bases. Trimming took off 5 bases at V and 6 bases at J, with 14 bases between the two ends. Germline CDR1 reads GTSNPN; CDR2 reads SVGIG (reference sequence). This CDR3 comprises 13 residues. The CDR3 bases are TGTGCCTGGTCAACAACAGGGCCTCAGCCCCAGCATTTT. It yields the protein CAWSTTGPQPQHF.